These 9 T cell receptor beta chains were all obtained from the same sample, sequenced in a study of blood T cell repertoires in COVID-19. The data were produced by immunoSEQ multiplex PCR, yet TCRdb's version contains in-frame clones alone and is incomplete. Here the sample spans about 140,000 clones, approximately 86% being singletons. Sequencing was carried out using peripheral blood. The receptors were sampled from a woman aged 60-75 years with acute or convalescent COVID-19.

The V and J genes are TRBV9 and TRBJ2-7; TRBD1 aligns across 12 bases. The CDR3 consists of 16 residues. Germline V CDR1 and CDR2: SGDLS, YYNGEE. The V gene end was trimmed by 4 bases and the J gene end by 0 bases; junction bases not matched to a gene: 5. The CDR3 loop is CASSPGTGGPSYEQYF. CDR3 in DNA: TGTGCCAGCAGCCCCGGGACAGGGGGCCCCTCCTACGAGCAGTACTTC.

V usage is TRBV28 and J usage is TRBJ2-3; 16 bases are shared with TRBD2. Per germline, CDR1 MDHEN and CDR2 SYDVKM. CDR3 length equals 18 residues. V lost 5 bases and J lost 4; bases outside the gene matches: 9. DNA of the CDR3: TGTGCCAGCAGTCCGGGACTAGCGGGGGGGAATTTCTCAGATACGCAGTATTTT. Translated, it gives CASSPGLAGGNFSDTQYF.

The chain joins TRBV5-8 to TRBJ1-2, with 9 bases aligning to TRBD1. Germline trimming cut 4 bases from V and 5 bases from J; bases unmatched to any gene: 6. Germline values: CDR1 SGHTS, CDR2 YDEGEE. The CDR3 is made up of 14 amino acids. The CDR3 protein is CASSPRDRAYGYTF. The CDR3 bases are TGTGCCAGCAGCCCTAGGGACAGGGCTTATGGCTACACCTTC.

CDR3 sequence reads: CASTIAGGTYNEQFF. CDR3 bases: TGTGCCAGCACCATAGCGGGGGGGACGTACAATGAGCAGTTCTTC. J is TRBJ2-1 and V is TRBV5-4, with 11 bases matching TRBD2. The V segment lost 6 bases and the J segment 4 bases; nucleotides outside the gene matches: 6. This CDR3 comprises 15 residues. Germline values: CDR1 SGHNT, CDR2 YYREEE (reference sequence).

J is TRBJ2-4 and V is TRBV20-1; 9 bases map to TRBD1. The CDR3 covers 18 residues. Germline lookup yields CDR1 DFQATT and CDR2 SNEGSKA (reference sequence). V shed 3 bases and J 1 base; nucleotides not matched to a gene: 13. Written as DNA, the CDR3 is TGCAGTGCTAGTCCCGGGACAGGGATCCCGGGGGCCAAAAACATTCAGTACTTC. Translation gives CSASPGTGIPGAKNIQYF.

The chain is built from TRBV7-2 and TRBJ1-5, with D possibly being TRBD1 (6 bases). Germline V gives CDR1 SGHTA, CDR2 FQGNSA. V lost 0 bases and J 6 bases, leaving 12 bases between the germline ends. The CDR3 is made up of 15 amino acids. CDR3 DNA: TGTGCCAGCAGCTTAGCGGGTAGGGGGACTCAGCCCCAGCATTTT. Protein product: CASSLAGRGTQPQHF.

The gene calls are TRBV6-5 and TRBJ1-6; D is ambiguous. In germline, CDR1 is MNHEY, CDR2 SVGAGI. The CDR3 length is 12 residues. CDR3 nucleotide sequence: TGTGCTGCGGGTGGAACACATTCACCCCTCCACTTT. This encodes CAAGGTHSPLHF.

Regarding this clone: The junction departs from germline at one end; a sequencing error may be responsible. The chain uses TRBV19 and TRBJ1-2; 8 nucleotides agree with TRBD1. The CDR3 runs 14 residues. Per germline, CDR1 LNHDA and CDR2 SQIVND (reference sequence). The CDR3 sequence is CASSITSARQGSSF. Here the CDR3 DNA reads TGTGCCAGTAGTATCACAAGTGCCAGACAGGGGTCCTCCTTC.

The genes are TRBV15 and TRBJ1-5; 7 bases are a match to TRBD1. V was pared by 1 base and J by 2 bases, with 2 bases of the junction left unmatched. CDR3 length equals 15 residues. Germline V CDR1 and CDR2: LNHNV, YYDKDF (reference sequence). In DNA, the CDR3 is TGTGCCACCAGCAGAGCCGGACAGGGCAATCAGCCCCAGCATTTT. Translation: CATSRAGQGNQPQHF.